This T cell receptor beta chain was observed in a study of cytotoxic CD8 clonotypes in ibrutinib-treated CLL. Study-wide results and limits: The clonality rise at ibrutinib response reflected private clonotype expansion.

Generated by immunoSEQ multiplex PCR, the TCRdb table keeps only in-frame clones and is missing some. The sample has about 200,000 clones, 72% seen once; the top ten hold under 15%. Deletions cut 3 bases from V and 0 bases from J, with 8 bases between. The CDR3 extends over 14 amino acids. CDR1 is SGHDT and CDR2 is YYEEEE in the germline V gene. Points on this clone: Its antigen is undetermined.

The sequenced sample was PBMCs, obtained after 24 months of ibrutinib treatment. The clonotype was recovered from a human donor with chronic lymphocytic leukemia. The chain carries TRBV5-6 and TRBJ2-3; D gene ambiguous. CDR3 sequence: CASSSAGSTDTQYF. The CDR3 DNA reads as TGTGCCAGCAGCTCGGCTGGGAGCACAGATACGCAGTATTTT. Full variable domain (rest looked up from reference TRBV5-6 and TRBJ2-3): DAGVTQSPTHLIKTRGQQVTLRCSPKSGHDTVSWYQQALGQGPQFIFQYYEEEERQRGNFPDRFSGHQFPNYSSELNVNALLLGDSALYLCASSSAGSTDTQYFGPGTRLTVL.